This T cell receptor (beta chain) was sequenced during a study of blood T cell repertoires in COVID-19. Background on the study: Sites across the United States, Italy and Spain contributed samples from acute and convalescent COVID-19. From T cells, B-cell-depleted T cells, or PBMCs came the material, which was cDNA or gDNA.

In the authors' methods: Nucleated cell counts were estimated from reference gene primer amplification. Sequencing was performed with immunoSEQ multiplex PCR; in TCRdb, only in-frame clones are kept and a portion is missing. V and J calls and clone size follow that table, whereas D and trimming were derived from the DNA. The data hold about 140,000 clones, with 80% to 85% observed a single time. CDR1 and CDR2 (germline): MNHEY, SVGAGI. This CDR3 has 14 residues. V shed 5 bases and J shed 5 bases, with 12 bases lying between them. Sequencing used peripheral blood. The receptor was isolated from a human donor in a cohort sampled during active COVID-19. The V gene is TRBV6-5, the J gene TRBJ1-4; D might be TRBD1 (6 bases). The CDR3 region has the DNA TGTGCCAGCAGTCCCCGACAGGCAAATGAAAAACTGTTTTTT. It encodes CASSPRQANEKLFF.